The 32 T cell receptor beta chains in this list originate from one sample, sequenced in a study of PD-1 blockade in classical Hodgkin lymphoma. Clones were sequenced by immunoSEQ multiplex PCR, and TCRdb holds only the in-frame ones, with some missing. The sample shows approximately 13,000 clones, around 84% of them seen only once. Each and every patient relapsed after autologous stem cell transplantation, and patients got differing brentuximab vedotin exposure. Sequences were derived from peripheral blood mononuclear cells (PBMCs), sampled at baseline. The receptors originated from a human donor with classical Hodgkin lymphoma.

The rearrangement joins TRBV27 to TRBJ2-7; no reliable D call. The CDR3 runs to 14 residues. Looked up from germline, CDR1 is MNHEY and CDR2 is SMNVEV (reference sequence). V lost 6 bases to trimming and J lost 5 bases, with 17 bases between them. CDR3 residues: CASSRVEGSHEQYF. CDR3 DNA: TGTGCCAGCAGCCGGGTAGAAGGATCACACGAGCAGTACTTC.

The chain employs TRBV4-2 and TRBJ1-2; D gene unclear. The ends were cut back, 5 bases at V and 7 bases at J, with 14 bases in the middle. Germline V gene sequence: CDR1 LGHNA, CDR2 YNFKEQ. The CDR3 covers 13 residues. This CDR3 is CASSKLDGLGYTF. The CDR3 region has the DNA TGTGCCAGCAGCAAACTGGACGGACTTGGCTACACCTTC.

This clone was counted between two and nine times. The CDR3 loop reads CASTRQGRSPLHF. The CDR3 region has the DNA TGTGCCAGCACCAGACAGGGTCGGTCACCCCTCCACTTT. This chain connects TRBV6-5 to TRBJ1-6; 7 bases match TRBD1. Trimming cost V 7 bases and J 10 bases; bases outside gene matches: 7. Germline assignment: CDR1 MNHEY and CDR2 SVGAGI. The CDR3 has 13 amino acids.

This clone came up a few times. The chain joins TRBV7-9 to TRBJ2-7, with D unclear. Trimming took off 3 bases at V and 5 bases at J, with 11 bases between the two ends. The length of the CDR3 is 13 residues. The germline CDR1 and CDR2 sequences are SEHNR and FQNEAQ (reference sequence). CDR3 protein: CASSFYHDNEQYV. For the CDR3, the DNA is TGTGCCAGCAGCTTTTACCATGACAACGAGCAGTACGTC.

J is TRBJ1-5 and V is TRBV5-1; D not certain. Deletions cut 10 bases from V and 0 bases from J, with 26 bases between. This CDR3 contains 18 residues. Germline V gives CDR1 SGHRS, CDR2 YFSETQ. The chain's CDR3 is CAGKTRAPDTYSNQPQHF. CDR3 nucleotide sequence: TGCGCCGGAAAAACTAGGGCGCCAGACACCTATAGCAATCAGCCCCAGCATTTT.

The rearrangement links TRBV5-1 to TRBJ2-1; no reliable D call. Germline assignment: CDR1 SGHRS and CDR2 YFSETQ. This CDR3 spans 13 amino acids. Trimming pared 1 base from V and 3 bases from J, leaving 5 bases between. Here the CDR3 reads CASSLNSYNEQFF. The CDR3 DNA sequence: TGCGCCAGCAGCTTGAACAGCTACAATGAGCAGTTCTTC.

The chain combines TRBV27 with TRBJ1-5; the D is unclear. CDR3 length: 15 residues. V lost 10 bases to trimming and J lost 0 bases, with 16 bases between them. Germline values: CDR1 MNHEY, CDR2 SMNVEV (reference sequence). The chain's CDR3 is CANPWQETSNQPQHF. The CDR3 nucleotides are TGTGCCAACCCTTGGCAGGAAACTAGCAATCAGCCCCAGCATTTT.

The chain carries TRBV19 and TRBJ2-7, with D possibly being TRBD1 (5 bases). The V and J ends lost 3 bases and 3 bases respectively, with 9 bases between them. The CDR3 spans 13 residues. CDR1 and CDR2 (germline): LNHDA, SQIVND (reference sequence). In DNA, the CDR3 is TGTGCCAGTAGTATGGCTAGGGGCTACGAGCAGTACTTC. Encoded protein: CASSMARGYEQYF.

The chain is built from TRBV7-9 and TRBJ2-7, with 8 bases aligning to TRBD1. With V trimmed by 5 bases and J by 7 bases, 10 bases remained unmatched. The CDR3 covers 14 residues. Germline loops: CDR1 SEHNR, CDR2 FQNEAQ (reference sequence). The CDR3 DNA follows: TGTGCCAGCAGCCCCCAGGGGGCACTGGGAGAGCAGTACGTC. As protein: CASSPQGALGEQYV.

This clone was seen a handful of times. The rearrangement uses TRBV29-1 and TRBJ1-1; D possibly corresponds to TRBD1 (6 bases). This CDR3 spans 11 amino acids. Germline V gene sequence: CDR1 SQVTM, CDR2 ANQGSEA. V lost 6 bases and J 4 bases, leaving 9 bases between the germline ends. CDR3: CSVRGSTEAFF. Here the CDR3 DNA reads TGCAGCGTAAGGGGGAGCACTGAAGCTTTCTTT.

The chain couples TRBV30 to TRBJ1-5, with D uncertain. V gave up 2 bases and J gave up 1 base, with 9 bases separating them. The germline V gene encodes CDR1 GTSNPN and CDR2 SVGIG (reference sequence). The CDR3 is 14 amino acids. The CDR3 loop is CAWSTGLSNQPQHF. The CDR3 bases are TGTGCCTGGAGTACGGGCCTAAGCAATCAGCCCCAGCATTTT.

J is TRBJ2-2 and V is TRBV19; D unclear. CDR1 is LNHDA and CDR2 is SQIVND in the germline V gene (reference sequence). The CDR3 totals 14 residues. With 7 bases removed from V and 2 bases from J, the gap between germline ends came to 11 bases. Here the CDR3 DNA reads TGTGCCAGTAAGAATCCCCAAAACACCGGGGAGCTGTTTTTT. Its protein product is CASKNPQNTGELFF. The complete variable domain, with remaining parts taken from reference TRBV19 and TRBJ2-2, reads DGGITQSPKYLFRKEGQNVTLSCEQNLNHDAMYWYRQDPGQGLRLIYYSQIVNDFQKGDIAEGYSVSREKKESFPLTVTSAQKNPTAFYLCASKNPQNTGELFFGEGSRLTVL.

The rearrangement uses TRBV28 and TRBJ2-7; 12 nucleotides match TRBD1. The germline V gene has CDR1 MDHEN and CDR2 SYDVKM. This CDR3 is built from 16 residues. Trimming removed 6 bases from V and 5 bases from J; junction bases left unmatched: 11. DNA of the CDR3: TGTGCCAGCAGGAGTCCCCCCGGGACAGGGGGCCACGAGCAGTACTTC. It yields the protein CASRSPPGTGGHEQYF.

The table lists this clone with a few counts. The chain recombines TRBV11-2 with TRBJ2-2, with 7 bases that match TRBD2. This CDR3 region has 16 residues. V lost 1 base and J lost 4; bases outside the gene matches: 6. Germline CDR1 reads SGHAT; CDR2 reads FQNNGV. The CDR3 sequence is CASSLGAGSGTGELFF. In nucleotides, the CDR3 is TGTGCCAGCAGCTTAGGAGCGGGGAGTGGCACCGGGGAGCTGTTTTTT.

The rearrangement uses TRBV19 and TRBJ2-1; 8 nucleotides line up with TRBD2. This CDR3 has 17 amino acids. The V gene's germline CDR1 is LNHDA and CDR2 SQIVND (reference sequence). Unmatched junction bases numbered 12, after V lost 5 bases and J lost 3 bases. CDR3 coding DNA: TGTGCCAGTAGTCCGTCCCCAGCGGGAGTTCACTACAATGAGCAGTTCTTC. Encoded protein: CASSPSPAGVHYNEQFF.

The chain is built from TRBV5-6 and TRBJ2-1, with no clear D. CDR3 size: 13 residues. V lost 2 bases to trimming and J lost 7 bases, with 10 bases between them. In germline, CDR1 is SGHDT, CDR2 YYEEEE. CDR3 sequence: CASSFGIVNEQFF. For the CDR3, the DNA is TGTGCCAGCAGCTTTGGTATCGTAAATGAGCAGTTCTTC.

The chain carries TRBV19 and TRBJ1-5; 7 positions match TRBD1. Germline assignment: CDR1 LNHDA and CDR2 SQIVND (reference sequence). V gave up 7 bases and J gave up 2 bases; unmatched junction bases: 2. The CDR3 has 13 residues. This chain's CDR3 is CASIGQGNQPQHF. CDR3 nucleotide sequence: TGTGCCAGTATTGGACAGGGCAATCAGCCCCAGCATTTT.

The chain combines TRBV7-8 with TRBJ2-2; 8 nucleotides line up with TRBD1. The V segment lost 5 bases and the J segment 3 bases; nucleotides outside the gene matches: 11. CDR1 and CDR2 from the germline V gene are SGHVS and FQNEAQ. The CDR3 length is 17 residues. CDR3 loop: CASSLNTQGAHTGELFF. CDR3 bases: TGTGCCAGCAGCCTTAATACGCAGGGGGCCCACACCGGGGAGCTGTTTTTT.

The chain joins TRBV2 to TRBJ2-7; no definite D call. V was clipped by 6 bases and J by 1 base, with 13 bases between them. From germline, CDR1 is SNHLY and CDR2 FYNNEI. The CDR3 covers 14 residues. CDR3 sequence reads: CASRLGSLSYEQYF. DNA of the CDR3: TGTGCCAGCAGACTGGGTTCCCTTTCCTACGAGCAGTACTTC.

This clone was seen a single time. The sample carries other DNA sequences with the same CDR3. The chain has TRBV6-1 and TRBJ1-1; D not certain. Trimming took off 1 base at V and 2 bases at J, with 5 bases between the two ends. The CDR3 is 13 residues long. Germline CDR1 reads MNHNS; CDR2 reads SASEGT. The CDR3: CASSEGANTEAFF. CDR3 nucleotide sequence: TGTGCCAGCAGTGAAGGAGCTAACACTGAAGCTTTCTTT.

The DNA for the CDR3 is TGCGCCAGCAGCCAAGAGGTAGGACGGCAGTATTTT. Protein: CASSQEVGRQYF. The J gene is TRBJ2-3, the V gene TRBV4-1; the D is unclear. This CDR3 is built from 12 residues. V lost 0 bases, J lost 11 bases, and 9 bases lay in between. From germline, CDR1 is MGHRA and CDR2 YSYEKL.

The chain is built from TRBV4-1 and TRBJ2-3; D is unclear. The CDR3 sequence is 16 residues long. The germline V and J ends were trimmed by 0 bases and 1 base, with 11 bases remaining between them. CDR1 and CDR2 (germline): MGHRA, YSYEKL. CDR3 region: CASSQETVPGTDTQYF. In DNA form, the CDR3 reads TGCGCCAGCAGCCAAGAGACGGTACCGGGCACAGATACGCAGTATTTT.

V and J are TRBV5-4 and TRBJ2-2; maybe TRBD2 (6 bases). CDR1 and CDR2 (germline): SGHNT, YYREEE (reference sequence). V gave up 0 bases and J gave up 0 bases, with 6 bases separating them. This CDR3 contains 15 residues. CDR3 protein: CASSLERANTGELFF. CDR3 DNA sequence: TGTGCCAGCAGCTTGGAGCGGGCGAACACCGGGGAGCTGTTTTTT.

A few counts support this clone. The DNA of the CDR3 is TGTGCCAGCAGTCACCAGGGGACGGGTTCTGAAGCTTTCTTT. Translation: CASSHQGTGSEAFF. The rearrangement links TRBV6-9 to TRBJ1-1; possibly TRBD1 for D (6 bases). The germline V gene encodes CDR1 MNHGY and CDR2 SVAAGI. There are 14 residues in the CDR3. V lost 5 bases, J lost 6 bases, and 16 bases lay in between.

V and J are TRBV19 and TRBJ1-1; tentative D call: TRBD1 (5 bases). Trimming stripped 3 bases from V and 1 base from J, with 9 bases between. Germline V gives CDR1 LNHDA, CDR2 SQIVND (reference sequence). This CDR3 spans 14 amino acids. CDR3 in amino acids: CASSMLGGNTEAFF. The CDR3 DNA is TGTGCCAGTAGTATGTTGGGGGGGAACACTGAAGCTTTCTTT.

This clone was seen just once. The identical CDR3 is also encoded by other nucleotide sequences in the sample. The gene calls are TRBV21-1 and TRBJ2-3; TRBD1 was called by the table and not checked on the DNA. TRBV21-1 is a pseudogene. This CDR3 has 16 residues. CDR3 DNA: TGCGCCAGCAGCCGATCAGGGACAGTAACCACAGATACGCAGTATTTT. This gives the protein CASSRSGTVTTDTQYF.

This sequence joins TRBV7-9 and TRBJ2-7; D is ambiguous. This CDR3 spans 11 amino acids. Germline lookup yields CDR1 SEHNR and CDR2 FQNEAQ (reference sequence). Deletions cut 2 bases from V and 6 bases from J, with 5 bases between. The CDR3 here is CASSLHGEQYF. CDR3 bases: TGTGCCAGCAGCTTACACGGCGAGCAGTACTTC.

This sequence joins TRBV28 and TRBJ2-2, with unresolved D. The CDR3 covers 16 residues. CDR1 and CDR2 from the germline V gene are MDHEN and SYDVKM. Trimming shortened V by 8 bases and J by 5 bases, and 21 bases separated the two germline ends. The CDR3 is CASAPLALLGTGELFF. CDR3 sequence (DNA): TGTGCCAGCGCCCCCTTGGCCCTCCTGGGGACCGGGGAGCTGTTTTTT.

The chain combines TRBV19 with TRBJ1-4; TRBD1 matches at 7 bases. The CDR3 loop spans 13 amino acids. The J segment lost 6 bases and the V segment lost 11 bases, leaving 9 bases of the junction unmatched. CDR1 is LNHDA and CDR2 is SQIVND in the germline V gene (reference sequence). CDR3 region: CAVGGTAHEKLFF. As DNA, the CDR3 is TGTGCCGTGGGAGGGACAGCTCATGAAAAACTGTTTTTT.

As DNA, the CDR3 is TGTGCCAGCAGCATCGGACAGGCGAACACTGAAGCTTTCTTT. It yields the protein CASSIGQANTEAFF. V gene TRBV7-2 combines with J gene TRBJ1-1; 7 nucleotides align to TRBD1. The CDR3 is 14 amino acids. Germline values: CDR1 SGHTA, CDR2 FQGNSA. After removal of 5 bases from V and 1 base from J, the junction contained 4 bases not matched to a gene.

This rearrangement joins TRBV6-1 to TRBJ2-1, with D possibly TRBD2 on 5 matching bases. V was pared by 2 bases and J by 6 bases, with 14 bases between. Looked up from germline, CDR1 is MNHNS and CDR2 is SASEGT. The CDR3 loop spans 15 amino acids. DNA for the CDR3: TGTGCCAGCAGTGAAAATAGCGCCCGAGCCAATGAGCAGTTCTTC. Translating gives CASSENSARANEQFF.

The chain couples TRBV30 to TRBJ2-3, with TRBD2 identical over 9 bases. Germline-derived CDR1 and CDR2 are GTSNPN and SVGIG (reference sequence). This CDR3 has 15 amino acids. V shed 3 bases and J 2 bases; nucleotides not matched to a gene: 6. In DNA form, the CDR3 reads TGTGCCTGGAGACGGGCGGGGGGGTTCACAGATACGCAGTATTTT. Translating gives CAWRRAGGFTDTQYF.